The 9 T cell receptor beta chains in this list originate from one sample, sequenced in a study of identical twins. TCRdb re-called the 5' RACE reads through MiXCR, storing one row per CDR3 protein. Of under 900,000 distinct CDR3 sequences listed, 15% to 20% are singletons. The sample also formed part of further work on T cells expressing NK-cell markers.

The specimen sequenced was PBMCs. The receptors come from a woman aged 18-29 years in good health.

Here the CDR3 DNA reads TGTGCCAGCAGCCTCTTTTGGCCCTACAATGAGCAGTTCTTC. As protein: CASSLFWPYNEQFF. The rearrangement links TRBV6-1 to TRBJ2-1; no firm D call. Germline V gene sequence: CDR1 MNHNS, CDR2 SASEGT. V dropped 6 bases and J dropped 2 bases, with 11 bases sitting between them. The CDR3 has 14 residues.

The chain carries TRBV7-6 and TRBJ2-7, with D possibly TRBD2 on 5 matching bases. V lost 4 bases to trimming and J lost 1 base, with 11 bases between them. CDR1 and CDR2 from the germline V gene are SGHVS and FNYEAQ. The CDR3 extends over 14 amino acids. The CDR3 region is CASSYSRGSYEQYF. As DNA, the CDR3 is TGTGCCAGCAGCTATTCTCGAGGGTCCTACGAGCAGTACTTC.

This clonotype was observed a handful of times. The rearrangement uses TRBV7-9 and TRBJ2-2; D perhaps matches TRBD1 (7 bases). Trimming pared 5 bases from V and 2 bases from J, leaving 15 bases between. The CDR3 extends over 16 amino acids. CDR1 is SEHNR, CDR2 FQNEAQ, per germline (reference sequence). CDR3 nucleotide sequence: TGTGCCAGCAGCCGGGGGACAGCCTTTAACACCGGGGAGCTGTTTTTT. It is translated as CASSRGTAFNTGELFF.

V is TRBV20-1 and J is TRBJ2-1, with TRBD2 identical over 13 bases. Per the germline V gene, CDR1 is DFQATT and CDR2 is SNEGSKA (reference sequence). CDR3 length equals 14 residues. The J segment lost 10 bases and the V segment lost 6 bases, leaving 9 bases of the junction unmatched. The CDR3 protein is CSARTSGRWKEQFF. The CDR3 region has the DNA TGCAGTGCCAGGACTAGCGGGAGATGGAAGGAGCAGTTCTTC.

Notes on this clonotype: This may arise from a read error, as a much more abundant clone is one base away. The V call is TRBV20-1, the J call TRBJ2-7; tentatively, D is TRBD1 or TRBD2 (5 bases each). Looked up from germline, CDR1 is DFQATT and CDR2 is SNEGSKA (reference sequence). The CDR3 sequence is 11 residues long. The CDR3 sequence: CGAGDPYEQYF. The CDR3 DNA reads TGCGGTGCTGGGGACCCCTACGAGCAGTACTTC.

This clonotype was detected a few times. V gene TRBV20-1 combines with J gene TRBJ2-2; 10 nucleotides align to TRBD2. Germline V gene data show CDR1 as DFQATT and CDR2 as SNEGSKA (reference sequence). The CDR3 has 17 residues. V lost 2 bases, J lost 0 bases, and 6 bases stayed unmatched. CDR3 in amino acids: CSARNGLADSNTGELFF. In DNA, the CDR3 is TGCAGTGCTAGAAACGGACTAGCGGACTCGAACACCGGGGAGCTGTTTTTT.

V and J are TRBV5-1 and TRBJ2-3, with 8 bases that match TRBD2. J was trimmed by 4 bases and V by 0 bases; bases with no gene match: 4. Per germline, CDR1 SGHRS and CDR2 YFSETQ. This CDR3 is 15 amino acids long. CDR3: CASSLAGLAADTQYF. The CDR3 DNA sequence: TGCGCCAGCAGCTTGGCAGGACTAGCCGCAGATACGCAGTATTTT.

CDR3 residues: CASSLWGGAETQYF. The CDR3 bases are TGTGCCAGCAGCTTATGGGGGGGAGCGGAGACCCAGTACTTC. This chain joins TRBV7-2 and TRBJ2-5; TRBD2 agrees at 7 bases. The CDR3 sequence is 14 residues long. The V gene end was trimmed by 2 bases and the J gene end by 5 bases; junction bases not matched to a gene: 5. CDR1 and CDR2 from the germline V gene are SGHTA and FQGNSA.

This clonotype has more than one count but fewer than ten. This chain joins TRBV7-8 and TRBJ2-1; 12 positions agree with TRBD2. In germline, CDR1 is SGHVS, CDR2 FQNEAQ. The CDR3 loop spans 15 amino acids. With 5 bases clipped from V and 8 bases from J, the junction kept 7 bases outside the gene matches. For the CDR3, the DNA is TGTGCCAGCAGCCCTCGACTAGCGGGAGCCCATGAGCAGTTCTTC. Its translation: CASSPRLAGAHEQFF.